These T cell receptor beta chains were read from a single sample in a study of blood T cell repertoires in COVID-19. Repertoires were generated with immunoSEQ multiplex PCR, while TCRdb's copy carries only in-frame clones and drops some. The table records over 300,000 clones, around 87% of them present only once. Sequencing used peripheral blood. All receptors derive from a man aged 18-30 years with active or convalescent COVID-19. CDR3s include the opening cysteine and the closing phenylalanine or tryptophan. A D gene is named only where the DNA matches it firmly. Size tells how often a clone was seen (once, few, many) or the class of an expanded clone, and some rows leave it out.

TRBV11-2	.	TRBJ2-1	TRBD2	CASELAGYEQFF	TGTGCCAGCGAGCTAGCGGGGTATGAGCAGTTCTTC
TRBV5-1	.	TRBJ1-2	.	CASSLSGDYGYTF	TGCGCCAGCAGCTTGTCCGGGGACTATGGCTACACCTTC
TRBV19	.	TRBJ1-4	.	CASRTDAGRREKLFF	TGTGCCAGTAGAACCGACGCGGGCCGGCGTGAAAAACTGTTTTTT
TRBV28	.	TRBJ1-2	.	CASSLGPTRSYTF	TGTGCCAGCAGTTTAGGGCCGACAAGGAGCTACACCTTC
TRBV9	.	TRBJ2-6	TRBD2	CASSVREGISGANVLTF	TGTGCCAGCAGCGTAAGGGAGGGGATTTCTGGGGCCAACGTGCTGACTTTC
TRBV28	.	TRBJ1-1	.	CASSYRGMNTEAFF	TGTGCCAGCAGTTATCGGGGGATGAACACTGAAGCTTTCTTT
TRBV19	once	TRBJ1-2	.	CASSIAGFSYGYTF	TGTGCCAGTAGTATTGCAGGGTTTAGCTATGGCTACACCTTC
TRBV6-5	.	TRBJ2-7	TRBD1	CASSRDSAYEQYF	TGTGCCAGCAGTAGGGACAGTGCCTACGAGCAGTACTTC
TRBV2	.	TRBJ1-6	.	CASSEGQSRNSPLHF	TGTGCCAGCAGTGAAGGACAGTCGAGAAATTCACCCCTCCACTTT
TRBV28	.	TRBJ1-5	TRBD1	CATDRTGIISNQPQHF	TGTGCCACCGACCGGACAGGGATTATCAGCAATCAGCCCCAGCATTTT
TRBV28	once	TRBJ1-1	.	CASSLTGEANAFF	TGTGCCAGCAGTTTAACGGGGGAAGCGAATGCTTTCTTT
TRBV19	once	TRBJ1-6	TRBD1	CASSTLGQGYSPLHF	TGTGCCAGTAGTACACTCGGACAGGGTTATTCACCCCTCCACTTT
TRBV18	once	TRBJ1-1	.	CASSPSLLDVDTEAFF	TGTGCCAGCTCACCGAGTCTACTAGACGTGGACACTGAAGCTTTCTTT
TRBV5-1	.	TRBJ1-2	.	CASSFGANYGYTF	TGCGCCAGCAGCTTTGGGGCGAACTATGGCTACACCTTC
TRBV6-5	.	TRBJ1-1	.	CASSDGGSKTFF	TGTGCCAGCAGCGACGGGGGATCGAAGACTTTCTTT
TRBV15	.	TRBJ2-7	TRBD1	CATSREAGGLQYEQYF	TGTGCCACCAGCAGAGAAGCAGGGGGCCTCCAATACGAGCAGTACTTC
TRBV5-4	.	TRBJ1-1	.	CASSLDREYMNTEAFF	TGTGCCAGCAGCTTGGACAGGGAATACATGAACACTGAAGCTTTCTTT
TRBV9	.	TRBJ2-1	.	CASSVEGGAESSYNEQFF	TGTGCCAGCAGCGTAGAAGGGGGGGCGGAGAGCTCCTACAATGAGCAGTTCTTC